One and the same sample provided the 2 T cell receptor beta chains below, sequenced in a study of OX40 agonist ivuxolimab in advanced cancers. Some clones are missing from TCRdb's copy, which holds only in-frame ones; the method was immunoSEQ multiplex PCR. Of roughly 43,000 clones listed, 70% to 90% are singletons. Source: CD4+ or CD8+ T cells sorted from blood, taken in a trial of the OX40 agonist ivuxolimab. These receptors were taken from an adult with an advanced solid tumor such as melanoma, head and neck, liver or kidney cancer.

This clone showed up just a few times. V is TRBV5-6 and J is TRBJ1-3, with TRBD1 as a possible D gene (6 bases). The CDR3 totals 13 residues. V lost 7 bases and J 1 base, leaving 9 bases between the germline ends. Germline V gives CDR1 SGHDT, CDR2 YYEEEE. CDR3 bases: TGTGCCAGCCGAACAGGGTCTGGAAACACCATATATTTT. This translates into CASRTGSGNTIYF.

The J gene is TRBJ1-5, the V gene TRBV28; D is perhaps TRBD1 (5 bases). Germline-derived CDR1 and CDR2 are MDHEN and SYDVKM. The CDR3 contains 13 residues. Trimming took off 6 bases at V and 7 bases at J, with 13 bases between the two ends. CDR3 bases: TGTGCCAGCAGCAGGGAGCAGGGACAGCCCCAGCATTTT. Translation gives CASSREQGQPQHF.